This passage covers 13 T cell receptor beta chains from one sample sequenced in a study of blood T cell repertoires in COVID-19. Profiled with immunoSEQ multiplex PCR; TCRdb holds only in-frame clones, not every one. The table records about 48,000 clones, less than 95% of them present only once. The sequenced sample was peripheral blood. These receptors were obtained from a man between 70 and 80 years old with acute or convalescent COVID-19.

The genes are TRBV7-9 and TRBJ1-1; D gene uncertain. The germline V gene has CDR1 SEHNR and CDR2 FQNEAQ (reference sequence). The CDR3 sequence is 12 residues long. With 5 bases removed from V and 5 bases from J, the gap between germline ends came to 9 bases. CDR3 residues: CASSRSGTEAFF. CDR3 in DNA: TGTGCCAGCAGCCGTAGCGGGACTGAAGCTTTCTTT.

This CDR3 reads CASSDFPGGPNYGYTF. The CDR3 bases are TGTGCCAGCAGTGACTTTCCGGGGGGACCTAACTATGGCTACACCTTC. The chain has TRBV6-4 and TRBJ1-2; D possibly corresponds to TRBD1 (5 bases). There are 16 residues in the CDR3. Germline V gene sequence: CDR1 MRHNA, CDR2 SNTAGT. V lost 1 base and J 0 bases, leaving 12 bases between the germline ends.

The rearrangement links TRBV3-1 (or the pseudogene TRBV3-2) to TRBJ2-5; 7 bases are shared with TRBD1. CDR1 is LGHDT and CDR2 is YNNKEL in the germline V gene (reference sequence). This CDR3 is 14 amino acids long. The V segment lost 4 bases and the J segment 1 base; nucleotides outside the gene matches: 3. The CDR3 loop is CASSPGTVQETQYF. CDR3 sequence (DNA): TGTGCCAGCAGCCCCGGGACAGTCCAAGAGACCCAGTACTTC.

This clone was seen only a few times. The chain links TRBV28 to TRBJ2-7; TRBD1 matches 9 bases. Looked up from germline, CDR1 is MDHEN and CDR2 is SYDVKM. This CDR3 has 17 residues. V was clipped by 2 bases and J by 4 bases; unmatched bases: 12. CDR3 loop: CASSLGPGTGIAYEQYF. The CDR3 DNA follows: TGTGCCAGCAGTTTAGGTCCGGGGACAGGGATCGCGTACGAGCAGTACTTC.

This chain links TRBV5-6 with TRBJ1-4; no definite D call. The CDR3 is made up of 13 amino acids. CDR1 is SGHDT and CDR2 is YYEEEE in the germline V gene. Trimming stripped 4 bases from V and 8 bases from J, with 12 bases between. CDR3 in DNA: TGTGCCAGCAGCCCGGCGAGGGAAGAAAAACTGTTTTTT. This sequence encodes CASSPAREEKLFF.

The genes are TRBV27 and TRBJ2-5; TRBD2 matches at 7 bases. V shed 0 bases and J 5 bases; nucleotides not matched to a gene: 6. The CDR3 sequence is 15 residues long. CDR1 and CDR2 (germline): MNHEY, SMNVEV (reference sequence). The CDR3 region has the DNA TGTGCCAGCAGTTTATCCCGGGGGGTGTGGGAGACCCAGTACTTC. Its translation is CASSLSRGVWETQYF.

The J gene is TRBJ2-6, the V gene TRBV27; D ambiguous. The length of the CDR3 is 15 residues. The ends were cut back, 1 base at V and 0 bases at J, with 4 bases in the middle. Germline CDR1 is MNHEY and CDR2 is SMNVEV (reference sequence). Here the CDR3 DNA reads TGTGCCAGCAGTTTATTAAACTCTGGGGCCAACGTCCTGACTTTC. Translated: CASSLLNSGANVLTF.

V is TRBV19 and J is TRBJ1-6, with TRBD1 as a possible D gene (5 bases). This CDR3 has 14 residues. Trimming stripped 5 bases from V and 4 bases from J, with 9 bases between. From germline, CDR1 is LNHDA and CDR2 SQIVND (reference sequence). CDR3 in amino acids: CASSPDTYNSPLHF. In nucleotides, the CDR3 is TGTGCCAGTAGTCCGGACACTTATAATTCACCCCTCCACTTT.

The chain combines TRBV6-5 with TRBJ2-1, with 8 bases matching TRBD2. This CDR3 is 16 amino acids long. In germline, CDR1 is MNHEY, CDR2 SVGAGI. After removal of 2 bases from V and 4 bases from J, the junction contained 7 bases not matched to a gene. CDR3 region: CASSYRERGIYNEQFF. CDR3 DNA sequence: TGTGCCAGCAGTTACCGGGAGCGGGGGATTTACAATGAGCAGTTCTTC.

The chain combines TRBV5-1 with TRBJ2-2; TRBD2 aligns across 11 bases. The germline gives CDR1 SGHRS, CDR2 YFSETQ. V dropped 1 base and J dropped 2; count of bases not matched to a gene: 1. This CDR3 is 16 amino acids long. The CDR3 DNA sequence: TGCGCCAGCAGCTTGACTAGCGGGGGTAACACCGGGGAGCTGTTTTTT. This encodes CASSLTSGGNTGELFF. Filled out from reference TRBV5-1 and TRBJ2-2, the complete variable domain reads KAGVTQTPRYLIKTRGQQVTLSCSPISGHRSVSWYQQTPGQGLQFLFEYFSETQRNKGNFPGRFSGRQFSNSRSEMNVSTLELGDSALYLCASSLTSGGNTGELFFGEGSRLTVL.

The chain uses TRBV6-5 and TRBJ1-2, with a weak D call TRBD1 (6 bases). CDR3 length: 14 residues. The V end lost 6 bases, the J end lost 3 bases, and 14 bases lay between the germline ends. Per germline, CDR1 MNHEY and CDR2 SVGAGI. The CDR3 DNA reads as TGTGCCAGCAGCGACACAGGGTTTTACTATGGCTACACCTTC. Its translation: CASSDTGFYYGYTF.

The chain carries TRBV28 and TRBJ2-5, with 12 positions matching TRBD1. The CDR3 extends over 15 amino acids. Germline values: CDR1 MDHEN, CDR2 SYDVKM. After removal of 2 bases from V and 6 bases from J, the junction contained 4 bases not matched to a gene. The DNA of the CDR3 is TGTGCCAGCAGTTTAGGGGGACAGGGGGCAAAGACCCAGTACTTC. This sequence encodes CASSLGGQGAKTQYF.

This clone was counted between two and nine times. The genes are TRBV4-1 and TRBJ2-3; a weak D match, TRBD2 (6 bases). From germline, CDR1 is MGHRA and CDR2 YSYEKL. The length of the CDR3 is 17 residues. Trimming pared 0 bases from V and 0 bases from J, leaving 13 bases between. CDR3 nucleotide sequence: TGCGCCAGCAGCCAAGAGCCGGCGGGGCCTAGCACAGATACGCAGTATTTT. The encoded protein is CASSQEPAGPSTDTQYF.